This T cell receptor (beta chain) was sequenced for a study of blood T cell repertoires in COVID-19. The overall study: Specimens from acute and convalescent COVID-19 originated in the United States, Italy and Spain. T cells, B-cell-depleted T cells, or PBMCs supplied cDNA or gDNA.

Authors' data handling: By means of reference gene primer amplification, nucleated cell counts were estimated. Produced via immunoSEQ multiplex PCR; TCRdb's table is partial and in-frame only. V and J calls and clone size are copied from that table; D and trimming were computed from the DNA. This table has about 180,000 clones, 84% appearing once. Deletions cut 1 base from V and 1 base from J, with 7 bases between. Germline V gives CDR1 SGHNT, CDR2 YENEEA. The CDR3 covers 14 residues. This chain uses TRBV11-3 with TRBJ1-1; D is unresolved. The receptor comes from a young man with active or convalescent COVID-19. Sequenced material: peripheral blood. The CDR3 is CASSLGATNTEAFF. The CDR3 DNA reads as TGTGCCAGCAGCTTAGGGGCAACGAACACTGAAGCTTTCTTT.